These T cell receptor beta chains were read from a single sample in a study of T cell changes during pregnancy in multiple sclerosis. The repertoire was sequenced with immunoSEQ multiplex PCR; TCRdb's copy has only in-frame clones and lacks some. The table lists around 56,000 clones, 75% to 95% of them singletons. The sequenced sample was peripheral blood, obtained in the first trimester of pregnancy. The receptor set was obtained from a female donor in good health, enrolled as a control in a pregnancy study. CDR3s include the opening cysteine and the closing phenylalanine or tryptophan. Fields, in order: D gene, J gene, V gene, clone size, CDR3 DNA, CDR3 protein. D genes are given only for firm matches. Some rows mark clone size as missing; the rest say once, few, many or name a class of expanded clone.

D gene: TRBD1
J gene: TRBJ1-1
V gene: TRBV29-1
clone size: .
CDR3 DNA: TGCAGCGCTCCGGGACAGGGGATCGGGGTACCACTTGAAGCTTTCTTT
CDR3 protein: CSAPGQGIGVPLEAFF

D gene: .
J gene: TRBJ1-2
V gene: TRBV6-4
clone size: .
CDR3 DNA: TGTGCCAGCAGTTACCAAACCCACAGGGAATTCTATGGCTACACCTTC
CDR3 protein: CASSYQTHREFYGYTF

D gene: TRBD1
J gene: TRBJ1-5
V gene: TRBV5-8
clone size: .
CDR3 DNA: TGTGCCAGCAGCTTGGAGGGGGCCTTTTACGAGGATAGCAATCAGCCCCAGCATTTT
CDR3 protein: CASSLEGAFYEDSNQPQHF

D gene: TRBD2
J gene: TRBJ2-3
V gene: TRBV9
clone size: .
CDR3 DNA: TGTGCCAGCAGCGTAGGAGCGGGGGGGCTATCAGATACGCAGTATTTT
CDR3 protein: CASSVGAGGLSDTQYF

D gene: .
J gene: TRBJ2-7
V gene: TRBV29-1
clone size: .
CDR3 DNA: TGCAGCGTTGAGGAAGCGGGTTACGAGCAGTACTTC
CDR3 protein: CSVEEAGYEQYF

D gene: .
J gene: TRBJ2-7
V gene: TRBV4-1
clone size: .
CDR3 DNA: TGCGCCAGCAGCCCCTTACTCGGGGAATCCTACGAGCAGTACTTC
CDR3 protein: CASSPLLGESYEQYF

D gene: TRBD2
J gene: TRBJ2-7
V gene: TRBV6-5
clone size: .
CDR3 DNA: TGTGCCAGCAGACTAGGACTAGCGGGAGAGCAGCAGTACTTC
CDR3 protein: CASRLGLAGEQQYF

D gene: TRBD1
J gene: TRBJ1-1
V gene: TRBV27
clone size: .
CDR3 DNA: TGTGCCAGCAGTTCCGAAAACAGGGGGCCCGAAGCTTTCTTT
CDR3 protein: CASSSENRGPEAFF

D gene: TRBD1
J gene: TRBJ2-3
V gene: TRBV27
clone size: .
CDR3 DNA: TGTGCCAGCAGCCGCTCGGGACAGGCGTCAACTACGCAGTATTTT
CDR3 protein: CASSRSGQASTTQYF

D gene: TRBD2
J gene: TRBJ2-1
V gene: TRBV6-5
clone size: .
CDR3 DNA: TGTGCCAGCAGTTCCCTCCAGCGGGGGTCGGGTGAGCAGTTCTTC
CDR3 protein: CASSSLQRGSGEQFF

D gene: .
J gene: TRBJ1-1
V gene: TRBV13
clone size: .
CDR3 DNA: TGTGCCAGCAGTAATTCGGGGGGCACTGAAGCTTTCTTT
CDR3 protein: CASSNSGGTEAFF

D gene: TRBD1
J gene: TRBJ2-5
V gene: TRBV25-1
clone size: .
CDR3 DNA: TGTGCCAGCAGTGCCCAGGGGGCCCCTGGGGAGACCCAGTACTTC
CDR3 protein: CASSAQGAPGETQYF

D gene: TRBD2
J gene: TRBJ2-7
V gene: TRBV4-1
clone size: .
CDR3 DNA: TGCGCCAGCAGCCGGCTAGTAGCGGGTATTTACGAGCAGTACTTC
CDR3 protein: CASSRLVAGIYEQYF

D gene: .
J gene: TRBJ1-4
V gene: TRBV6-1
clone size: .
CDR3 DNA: TGTGCCAGCAGTGAAACAGACCCCCTGTTTTTT
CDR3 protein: CASSETDPLFF

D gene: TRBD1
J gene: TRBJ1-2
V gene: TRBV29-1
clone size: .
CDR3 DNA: TGCAGCGTTGAAGAAAGGCAGGGGGCGATTGGCTACACCTTC
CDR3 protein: CSVEERQGAIGYTF

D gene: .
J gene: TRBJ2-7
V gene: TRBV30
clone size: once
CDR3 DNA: TGTGCCTGCACTTCTACGGACAGCTCCTACGAGCAGTACTTC
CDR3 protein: CACTSTDSSYEQYF

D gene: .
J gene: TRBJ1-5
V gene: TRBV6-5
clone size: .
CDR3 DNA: TGTGCCAGCAGCTACACCAGGGCTCAGCCCCAGCATTTT
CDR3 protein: CASSYTRAQPQHF

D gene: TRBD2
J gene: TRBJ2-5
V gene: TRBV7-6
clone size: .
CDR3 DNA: TGTGCCAGCAGCTTTGGAGGGGCGGGGGGGTTTCAAGAGACCCAGTACTTC
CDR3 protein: CASSFGGAGGFQETQYF

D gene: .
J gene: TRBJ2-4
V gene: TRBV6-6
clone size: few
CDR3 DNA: TGTGCCATTACCGGGTCTAACATTCAGTACTTC
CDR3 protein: CAITGSNIQYF

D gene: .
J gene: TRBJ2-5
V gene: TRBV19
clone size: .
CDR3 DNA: TGTGCCAGTAGTATTAGCGGACAAGAGACCCAGTACTTC
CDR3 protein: CASSISGQETQYF

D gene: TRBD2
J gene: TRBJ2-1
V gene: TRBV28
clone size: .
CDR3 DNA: TGTGCCAGCAGTCCGGTCCGGACTAGCCAGTTATTTTTGCACAATGAGCAGTTCTTC
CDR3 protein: CASSPVRTSQLFLHNEQFF

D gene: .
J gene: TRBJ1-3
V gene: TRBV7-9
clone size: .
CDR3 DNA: TGTGCCAGAACAGGGAGCTCTGGAAACACCATATATTTT
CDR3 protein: CARTGSSGNTIYF

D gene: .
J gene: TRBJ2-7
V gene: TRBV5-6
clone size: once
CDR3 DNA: TGTGCCAGCAGCTTCGGGGGAATGGCCTACGAGCAGTACTTC
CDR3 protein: CASSFGGMAYEQYF

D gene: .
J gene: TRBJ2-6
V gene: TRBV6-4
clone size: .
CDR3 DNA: TGTGCCAGCAGCCCCGTTTCTGGGGCCAACGTCCTGACTTTC
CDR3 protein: CASSPVSGANVLTF

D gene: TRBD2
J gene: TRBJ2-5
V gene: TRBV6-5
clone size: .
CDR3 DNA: TGTGCCAGCAGCTCCCTAGCGGGGGATGAGACCCAGTACTTC
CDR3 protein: CASSSLAGDETQYF

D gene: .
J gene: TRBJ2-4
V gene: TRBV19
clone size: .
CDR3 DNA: TGTGCCAGTAGTATAGATGGCGGGCTAGCCAAAAACATTCAGTACTTC
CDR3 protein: CASSIDGGLAKNIQYF

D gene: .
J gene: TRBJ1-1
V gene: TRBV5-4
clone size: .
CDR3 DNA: TGTGCCAGCAGCTCGGGGGTATTTGGGTGGACTGAAGCTTTCTTT
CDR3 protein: CASSSGVFGWTEAFF

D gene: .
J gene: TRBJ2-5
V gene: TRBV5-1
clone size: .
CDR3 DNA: TGCGCCAGCAGCTTGCGGGACTTCCAAGAGACCCAGTACTTC
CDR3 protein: CASSLRDFQETQYF

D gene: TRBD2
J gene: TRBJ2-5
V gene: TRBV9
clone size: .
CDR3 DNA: TGTGCCAGCAGCGTGGGAGGGACGACGACGGAGACCCAGTACTTC
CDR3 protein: CASSVGGTTTETQYF

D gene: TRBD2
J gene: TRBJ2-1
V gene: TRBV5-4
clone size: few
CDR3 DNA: TGTGCCAGCAGCTTGGGACTAGCGGGCAACAATGAGCAGTTCTTC
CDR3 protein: CASSLGLAGNNEQFF

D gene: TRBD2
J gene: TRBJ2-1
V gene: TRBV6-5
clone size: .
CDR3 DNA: TGTGCCAGCAGTTACTCGGGACTAGCGGGGGGAGGGGAGCAGTTCTTC
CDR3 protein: CASSYSGLAGGGEQFF

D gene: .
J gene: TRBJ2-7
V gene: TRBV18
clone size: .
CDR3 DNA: TGTGCCAGCTCCTTCTACAGGGAGGAGCAGTACTTC
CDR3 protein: CASSFYREEQYF

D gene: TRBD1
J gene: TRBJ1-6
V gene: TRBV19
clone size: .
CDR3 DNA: TGTGCCAGTAGTCCGCGACAGGGCCCGTATAATTCACCCCTCCACTTT
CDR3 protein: CASSPRQGPYNSPLHF

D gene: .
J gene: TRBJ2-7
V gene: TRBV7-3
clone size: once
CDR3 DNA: TGTGCCAGCAGCTTACTTGGGGCCGCCGAGCAGTACTTC
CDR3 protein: CASSLLGAAEQYF

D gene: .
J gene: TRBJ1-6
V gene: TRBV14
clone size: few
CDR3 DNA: TGTGCCAGCAGCCACCGACAGGCCCTCAGGAGTTCACCCCTCCACTTT
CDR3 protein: CASSHRQALRSSPLHF

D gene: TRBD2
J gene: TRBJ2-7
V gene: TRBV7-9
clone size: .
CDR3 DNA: TGTGCCAGCAGCCCACGGGGGGGAGACGAGCAGTACTTC
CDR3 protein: CASSPRGGDEQYF

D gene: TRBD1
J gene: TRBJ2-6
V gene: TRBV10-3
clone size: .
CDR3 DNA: TGTGCCGTCCCCGCGCCACCTCGACAGGGGGTCAACGTCCTGACTTTC
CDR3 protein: CAVPAPPRQGVNVLTF

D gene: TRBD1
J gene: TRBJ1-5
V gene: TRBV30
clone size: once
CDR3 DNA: TGTGCCTGGACCCCACGACAGGGGTATAATCAGCCCCAGCATTTT
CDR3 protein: CAWTPRQGYNQPQHF

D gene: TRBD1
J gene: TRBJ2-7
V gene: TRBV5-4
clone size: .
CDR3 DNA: TGTGCCAGCAGCCCGATACCTGGGACAGGAGCCTACGAGCAGTACTTC
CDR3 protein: CASSPIPGTGAYEQYF

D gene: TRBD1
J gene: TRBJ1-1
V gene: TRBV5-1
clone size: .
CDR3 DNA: TGCGCCAGCAGCCCAGGGACAGGTTTTGGCACTGAAGCTTTCTTT
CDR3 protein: CASSPGTGFGTEAFF

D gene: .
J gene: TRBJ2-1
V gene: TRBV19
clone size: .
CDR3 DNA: TGTGCCAGTAGTATGACTCTCAACAATGAGCAGTTCTTC
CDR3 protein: CASSMTLNNEQFF

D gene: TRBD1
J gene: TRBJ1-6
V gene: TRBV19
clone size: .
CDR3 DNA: TGTGCCAGTAGGCTGGAGGGGGCTCGTTCACCCCTCCACTTT
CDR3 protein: CASRLEGARSPLHF

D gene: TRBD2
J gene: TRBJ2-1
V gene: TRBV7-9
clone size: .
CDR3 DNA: TGTGCCAGCAGCCCCCTTGGACTAGCGGTTATGAATGAGCAGTTCTTC
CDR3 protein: CASSPLGLAVMNEQFF

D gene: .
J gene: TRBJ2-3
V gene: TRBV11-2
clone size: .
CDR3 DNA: TGTGCCAGCAGCCCCCTCAGCACAGATACGCAGTATTTT
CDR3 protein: CASSPLSTDTQYF

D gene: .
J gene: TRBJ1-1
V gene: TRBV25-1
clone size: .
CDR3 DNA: TGTGCCAGCAGTGAGAACAGGGATGGGACTGAAGCTTTCTTT
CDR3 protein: CASSENRDGTEAFF

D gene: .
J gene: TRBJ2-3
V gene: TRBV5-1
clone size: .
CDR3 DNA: TGCGCCAGCAGCTCGGAGGGGACGCAGTATTTT
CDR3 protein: CASSSEGTQYF

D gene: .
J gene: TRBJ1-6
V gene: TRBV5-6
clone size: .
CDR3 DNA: TGTGCCAGCAGCCCTAGCCCCTCCCGGACTAGTGAACCCCTCCACTTT
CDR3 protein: CASSPSPSRTSEPLHF

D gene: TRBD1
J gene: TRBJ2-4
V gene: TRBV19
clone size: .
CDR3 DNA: TGTGCCAGTAGTATGGGTTTGGGAGTGGGACAGCTCAAAAACATTCAGTACTTC
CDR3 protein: CASSMGLGVGQLKNIQYF

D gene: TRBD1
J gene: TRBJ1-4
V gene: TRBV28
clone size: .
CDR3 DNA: TGTGCCAGCAGCACCAGGGGGGTGGGACTAACTAATGAAAAACTGTTTTTT
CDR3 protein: CASSTRGVGLTNEKLFF

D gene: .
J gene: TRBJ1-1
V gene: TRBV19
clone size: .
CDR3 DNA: TGTGCCAGTTCAACAAGCAGGGGCCCCCTGAACACTGAAGCTTTCTTT
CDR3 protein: CASSTSRGPLNTEAFF

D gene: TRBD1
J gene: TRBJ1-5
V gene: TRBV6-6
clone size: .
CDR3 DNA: TGTGCCAGCAGCACGGGACAGGGCTGGAATCAGCCCCAGCATTTT
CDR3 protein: CASSTGQGWNQPQHF

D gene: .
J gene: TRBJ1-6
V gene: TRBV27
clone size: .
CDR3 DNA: TGTGCCAGCAGTTTAAGAGAGAGCTCACCCCTCCACTTT
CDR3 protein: CASSLRESSPLHF

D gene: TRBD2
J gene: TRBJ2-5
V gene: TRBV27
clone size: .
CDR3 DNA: TGTGCCAGCAGTTCTATCTTACGGACTAGAGAGACCCAGTACTTC
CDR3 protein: CASSSILRTRETQYF

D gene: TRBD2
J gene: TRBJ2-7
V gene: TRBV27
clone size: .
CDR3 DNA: TGTGCCAGCAGTTTCTCGGGGGGAAGGGTCGAGCAGTACTTC
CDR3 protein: CASSFSGGRVEQYF

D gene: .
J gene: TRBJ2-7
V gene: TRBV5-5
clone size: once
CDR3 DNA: TGTGCCAGCAGCTTCCAGGGAGGCGTCGACGAGCAGTACTTC
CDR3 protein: CASSFQGGVDEQYF

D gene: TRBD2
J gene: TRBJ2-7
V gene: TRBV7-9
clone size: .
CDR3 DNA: TGTGCCAGCAGCTCTAGACTAGCGGCTTACGAGCAGTACTTC
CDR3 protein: CASSSRLAAYEQYF

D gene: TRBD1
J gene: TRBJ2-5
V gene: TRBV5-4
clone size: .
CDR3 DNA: TGTGCCAGCAGCCCGGGACAGCTAGGGGCCCAGTACTTC
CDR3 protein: CASSPGQLGAQYF